Listed here are 19 T cell receptor beta chains from one sample, sequenced in a study of T-cell memory formation after mild COVID-19. MiXCR, applied by TCRdb to the 5' RACE reads, yields one record per CDR3 protein. The data contain around 130,000 distinct CDR3 sequences, 5% to 6.5% of them singletons. The sequencing sample was made of PBMCs or a T cell subset sorted from them (not recorded which). All receptors come from an adult woman who had mild COVID-19 (a few samples of this study predate the infection). Cell type and time point are not known.

This clonotype has just a few counts. This sequence joins TRBV10-3 and TRBJ1-2; 8 bases fit TRBD1. CDR3 length: 15 amino acids. The germline gives CDR1 ENHRY, CDR2 SYGVKD. The V gene end was trimmed by 4 bases and the J gene end by 1 base; junction bases not matched to a gene: 5. CDR3 bases: TGTGCCATCAGTGGCGGACAGGGAAATAACTATGGCTACACCTTC. It yields the protein CAISGGQGNNYGYTF.

This clonotype was counted between two and nine times. The chain carries TRBV20-1 and TRBJ1-3; the D gene is possibly TRBD1 (5 bases). This CDR3 spans 14 amino acids. V was shortened by 5 bases and J by 0 bases, with 11 bases between the two germline ends. Germline CDR1 and CDR2: DFQATT and SNEGSKA (reference sequence). The CDR3 loop reads CSAPGTRSGNTIYF. The CDR3 bases are TGCAGTGCTCCCGGGACTCGCTCTGGAAACACCATATATTTT.

This clonotype was seen more than once but under ten times. One end of the junction does not line up with germline, which may come from a read error. This chain links TRBV12-3 or TRBV12-4 with TRBJ2-1, with 11 bases aligning to TRBD2. CDR3 size: 14 residues. The CDR3 reads CASRLAGGRDEQFF. Here the CDR3 DNA reads TGTGCCAGCAGATTAGCGGGGGGGCGGGATGAGCAGTTCTTC.

This clonotype was seen at least ten times. The rearrangement links TRBV12-3 or TRBV12-4 to TRBJ2-7; D gene uncertain. V lost 6 bases to trimming and J lost 13 bases, with 19 bases between them. The CDR3 runs to 12 residues. The CDR3 DNA reads TGTGCCAGCAGCCCCCGTTTCGAGTATATCTACTTC. Amino acids: CASSPRFEYIYF.

This rearrangement joins TRBV3-1 to TRBJ1-1; a possible D gene is TRBD1 (5 bases). Germline lookup yields CDR1 LGHDT and CDR2 YNNKEL (reference sequence). CDR3 length equals 14 residues. The V gene lost 4 bases and the J gene lost 4 bases, with 13 bases spanning the gap. The CDR3 spells CASSPTGRGTEAFF. CDR3 coding DNA: TGTGCCAGCAGCCCCACGGGGAGGGGCACTGAAGCTTTCTTT.

This clonotype was observed a handful of times. The V gene is TRBV27, the J gene TRBJ1-2; no clear D. The CDR3 sequence is 13 residues long. CDR1 MNHEY and CDR2 SMNVEV come from the germline V gene (reference sequence). V was clipped by 4 bases and J by 8 bases, with 14 bases between them. The CDR3 bases are TGTGCCAGCAGTTCAAACGCCCTCGGAGGCTACACCTTC. Protein product: CASSSNALGGYTF.

This clonotype was recorded many times. V and J are TRBV18 and TRBJ1-1, with a tentative D call TRBD1 (6 bases). This CDR3 region has 13 residues. Germline CDR1 reads KGHSH; CDR2 reads LQKENI. The V gene lost 8 bases and the J gene lost 1 base, with 11 bases spanning the gap. In DNA form, the CDR3 reads TGTGCCAGCAGTCCACAGGGGAACACTGAAGCTTTCTTT. It encodes CASSPQGNTEAFF.

This clonotype appeared once. This chain joins TRBV7-2 and TRBJ2-5; 7 nucleotides line up with TRBD1. V lost 0 bases and J lost 9; bases outside the gene matches: 1. The CDR3 is 12 amino acids. Germline V CDR1 and CDR2: SGHTA, FQGNSA. DNA of the CDR3: TGTGCCAGCAGCTTAGCCGGGACAGCCCAGTACTTC. Residues: CASSLAGTAQYF.

The chain joins TRBV3-1 to TRBJ1-3; no clear D gene. Trimming left V 1 base short and J 0 bases short, with 10 bases between. CDR3 length: 16 residues. Germline CDR1 reads LGHDT; CDR2 reads YNNKEL (reference sequence). The CDR3 loop reads CASSQAGLSSGNTIYF. DNA for the CDR3: TGTGCCAGCAGCCAAGCCGGCTTGAGCTCTGGAAACACCATATATTTT.

This chain uses TRBV12-3 or TRBV12-4 with TRBJ1-5; D unresolved. V gave up 8 bases and J gave up 0 bases, with 11 bases separating them. CDR3 length: 14 residues. CDR3 protein: CASRKGHSNQPQHF. The CDR3, as DNA: TGTGCCAGCCGAAAGGGTCATAGCAATCAGCCCCAGCATTTT.

There are many counts of this clonotype. The chain employs TRBV7-9 and TRBJ2-7; D is tentatively TRBD1 or TRBD2 (5 bases each). V gave up 5 bases and J gave up 3 bases, with 17 bases separating them. Germline V gene lookup returns CDR1 SEHNR and CDR2 FQNEAQ (reference sequence). CDR3 size: 15 residues. In DNA, the CDR3 is TGTGCCAGCAGCCACGGGACGGAGGACATCTACGAGCAGTACTTC. Amino acids: CASSHGTEDIYEQYF.

This CDR3 is CASSLRGIGSYEQYF. The CDR3 region has the DNA TGCGCCAGCAGCTTGCGGGGGATTGGGTCCTACGAGCAGTACTTC. V and J are TRBV5-1 and TRBJ2-7, with D possibly matching TRBD2 (6 bases). CDR1 is SGHRS and CDR2 is YFSETQ in the germline V gene. V lost 1 base and J lost 1, with 12 bases in between. There are 15 residues in the CDR3.

This clonotype was seen many times. This sequence joins TRBV4-2 and TRBJ2-7, with D possibly being TRBD1 or TRBD2 (6 bases each). The CDR3 has 15 residues. CDR1 LGHNA and CDR2 YNFKEQ come from the germline V gene. Trimming cost V 0 bases and J 5 bases, with 14 bases left between them. CDR3 sequence (DNA): TGTGCCAGCAGCCAAGATGCGGGGACATTGGACGAGCAGTACTTC. It translates to CASSQDAGTLDEQYF.

This clonotype was detected ten times or more. J is TRBJ2-5 and V is TRBV4-1; D is perhaps TRBD1 or TRBD2 (6 bases each). The CDR3 length is 15 residues. CDR1 MGHRA and CDR2 YSYEKL come from the germline V gene. V lost 2 bases and J lost 5, with 15 bases in between. CDR3 loop: CASSQSVRGAETQYF. Here the CDR3 DNA reads TGCGCCAGCAGCCAATCGGTGAGGGGGGCTGAGACCCAGTACTTC.

This clonotype was observed a handful of times. DNA for the CDR3: TGTGCCAGCAGCCGGGACAGGGGTCCCTATGGCTACACCTTC. Its protein product is CASSRDRGPYGYTF. This sequence joins TRBV6-5 and TRBJ1-2, with 10 bases aligning to TRBD1. This CDR3 is 14 amino acids long. The germline gives CDR1 MNHEY, CDR2 SVGAGI. V gave up 6 bases and J gave up 4 bases; unmatched junction bases: 5.

This rearrangement joins TRBV5-1 to TRBJ2-2; no definite D call. CDR3 length: 18 amino acids. The V gene's germline CDR1 is SGHRS and CDR2 YFSETQ. V lost 0 bases and J 0 bases, leaving 15 bases between the germline ends. Here the CDR3 reads CASSLEWVSLANTGELFF. CDR3 DNA: TGCGCCAGCAGCTTGGAATGGGTGTCCCTAGCGAACACCGGGGAGCTGTTTTTT.

This clonotype was counted only a few times. The V gene is TRBV29-1, the J gene TRBJ2-6; D ambiguous. Germline CDR1 is SQVTM and CDR2 is ANQGSEA. Trimming left V 5 bases short and J 0 bases short, with 8 bases between. The CDR3 sequence is 14 residues long. CDR3 sequence: CSVTHSSGANVLTF. The CDR3 nucleotides read TGCAGCGTTACACACAGCTCTGGGGCCAACGTCCTGACTTTC. The full variable domain, in which reference TRBV29-1 and TRBJ2-6 provide the parts outside the CDR3, is SAVISQKPSRDICQRGTSLTIQCQVDSQVTMMFWYRQQPGQSLTLIATANQGSEATYESGFVIDKFPISRPNLTFSTLTVSNMSPEDSSIYLCSVTHSSGANVLTFGAGSRLTVL.

This chain connects TRBV6-1 to TRBJ2-6; D remains unclear. The CDR3 is made up of 12 amino acids. The V end was cut by 5 bases, the J end by 4 bases, with 3 bases between. CDR1 and CDR2 (germline): MNHNS, SASEGT. Here the CDR3 DNA reads TGTGCCAGCAGTCGAGGGGCCAACGTCCTGACTTTC. It encodes CASSRGANVLTF.

V and J are TRBV3-1 and TRBJ2-1; D remains unclear. Germline loops: CDR1 LGHDT, CDR2 YNNKEL (reference sequence). V lost 1 base and J lost 7, with 11 bases in between. CDR3 size: 14 residues. In DNA form, the CDR3 reads TGTGCCAGCAGCCAAGCGTTTGGGCCGAATGAGCAGTTCTTC. Encoded protein: CASSQAFGPNEQFF.